This TCR beta chain was documented in a study of T cell repertoires in cytomegalovirus infection. The V gene's germline CDR1 is SNHLY and CDR2 FYNNEI. V dropped 2 bases and J dropped 7 bases, with 14 bases sitting between them. This CDR3 spans 15 amino acids. This clonotype turned up a few times. Its antigen remains unknown. Via MiXCR, TCRdb re-called the reads, giving one row per CDR3 protein. The data hold around 340,000 distinct CDR3 sequences, with just under 30% observed a single time. The clonotype originates from a human donor in good health (CMV status not recorded). Some clones in this sample may be carry-over from other donors' samples. The starting material was cultured PBMCs, obtained from culture after CMV antigen stimulation. V is TRBV2 and J is TRBJ2-2; D is ambiguous. For the CDR3, the DNA is TGTGCCAGCAGTGAACCGGGCGACCTAGGCGGGGAGCTGTTTTTT. Protein product: CASSEPGDLGGELFF. Supplemented by reference TRBV2 and TRBJ2-2, the full variable domain reads EPEVTQTPSHQVTQMGQEVILRCVPISNHLYFYWYRQILGQKVEFLVSFYNNEISEKSEIFDDQFSVERPDGSNFTLKIRSTKLEDSAMYFCASSEPGDLGGELFFGEGSRLTVL.